The source of this T cell receptor beta chain is a study of OX40 agonist ivuxolimab in advanced cancers. About the study as a whole: The costimulatory receptor OX40 (CD134) was targeted by ivuxolimab, a fully human IgG2 agonistic monoclonal antibody. Intravenous ivuxolimab was administered to patients every 2 weeks at six dose levels: 0.01, 0.1, 0.3, 1.5, 3 and 10 mg/kg. Of the roughly 54 patients in dose escalation, 19 had hepatocellular carcinoma, roughly 15 had melanoma, 9 had renal cell carcinoma and 9 had head and neck cancer. In the dose-escalation cohort, 75% to 90% of patients were male, and the mean age was roughly 60 years with a range of roughly 23 to 79. Prior anti-PD-1, anti-PD-L1 or anti-CTLA-4 therapy was permitted, and checkpoint inhibitors had been received by about 44% of dose-escalation patients. Partial responses were achieved by three dose-escalation patients, of whom one had hepatocellular carcinoma and two had cutaneous melanoma. Peripheral TCRbeta sequencing was intended to test whether TCR sequence diversity was altered and clonal T-cell expansion was caused by ivuxolimab. The paper describes the monotherapy dose-escalation part (N of about 47 patients) of the phase I trial of ivuxolimab.

Genomic DNA was extracted from sorted cells for sequencing of the TCRbeta CDR3 region. The immunoSEQ Assay was used for sequencing of TCRbeta CDR3 regions. TCRdb holds this immuneACCESS table with in-frame rearrangements only. Some clones are missing; in checked studies, unresolved V genes explain under half, and the rest has no known cause. Within this sample are more than 70,000 clones, with approximately 91% of them counted one time only. The leading ten clones occupy 0.25% to 0.35% of the sample. Patients with a history of autoimmune disease or receiving systemic immunosuppression were excluded from the trial. Peripheral blood for TCR sequencing was collected from all dose cohorts at baseline, on cycle 4 day 1, and on cycle 7 day 1. The samples were taken from a phase I, first-in-human, multicenter, open-label dose-escalation trial of ivuxolimab. Adults with locally advanced or metastatic melanoma, renal cell carcinoma, hepatocellular carcinoma or head and neck squamous cell carcinoma were enrolled in the trial. Before TCR sequencing, CD4+ T cells and CD8+ T cells were sorted from peripheral blood as separate populations.

Between the V and J ends, shortened by 5 bases and 5 bases respectively, the junction contains 12 bases. Its CDR3 holds 14 amino acids, cysteine through phenylalanine. Only CDR3 DNA remains: 42 bases, in frame from the first base. Reading the germline V gene (reference sequence) gives CDR1 LNHDA and CDR2 SQIVND. Findings and caveats that apply to the study as a whole: The antigen specificity of the clonally expanded peripheral T cells was not determined. After ivuxolimab, CD8+ T cells had more expanded clones than CD4+ T cells on average. Low levels of normalized T-cell clonal expansion were also seen in some patients who did not respond. At doses of 0.1 to 3.0 mg/kg, clonal expansion of both CD4+ and CD8+ blood T cells was observed from baseline to week 6. In partial responders in the 0.1-3.0 mg/kg groups, normalized peripheral clonal expansion was found to be among the lowest, especially among CD8+ T cells.

Worth noting for this clone: This receptor's antigen is unknown. No much larger clone is present one base from it, and per-base qualities are unavailable.

The sequence joins TRBV19 to TRBJ1-4; TRBD1 is possibly the D segment (5 matching bases). The clonotype was recovered from an adult with an advanced solid tumor such as melanoma, head and neck, liver or kidney cancer. The sample here was CD4+ or CD8+ T cells sorted from blood, taken in a trial of the OX40 agonist ivuxolimab. The DNA sequence follows: TGTGCCAGTAGTTCAGGGACGGTGAATGAAAAACTGTTTTTT. This encodes CASSSGTVNEKLFF.